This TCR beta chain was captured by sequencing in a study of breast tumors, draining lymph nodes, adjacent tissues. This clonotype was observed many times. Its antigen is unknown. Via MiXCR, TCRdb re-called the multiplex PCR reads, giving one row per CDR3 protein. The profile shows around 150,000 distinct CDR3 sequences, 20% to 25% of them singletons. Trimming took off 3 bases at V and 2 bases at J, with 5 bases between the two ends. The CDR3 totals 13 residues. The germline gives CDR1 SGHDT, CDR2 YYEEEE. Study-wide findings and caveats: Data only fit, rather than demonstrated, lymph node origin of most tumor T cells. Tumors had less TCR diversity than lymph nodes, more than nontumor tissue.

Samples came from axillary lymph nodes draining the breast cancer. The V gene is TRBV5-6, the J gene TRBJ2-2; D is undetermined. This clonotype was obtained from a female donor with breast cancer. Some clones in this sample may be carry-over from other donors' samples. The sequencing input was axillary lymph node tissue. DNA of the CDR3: TGTGCCAGCAGCTCACGAAACACCGGGGAGCTGTTTTTT. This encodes CASSSRNTGELFF. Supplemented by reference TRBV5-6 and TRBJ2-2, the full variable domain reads DAGVTQSPTHLIKTRGQQVTLRCSPKSGHDTVSWYQQALGQGPQFIFQYYEEEERQRGNFPDRFSGHQFPNYSSELNVNALLLGDSALYLCASSSRNTGELFFGEGSRLTVL.